The 22 T cell receptor beta chains below come from one sample, sequenced in a study of CD8 T cells in ankylosing spondylitis. One entry per CDR3 protein results from TCRdb running MiXCR on the 5' RACE reads. The table has roughly 200,000 distinct CDR3 sequences, roughly 24% seen once; the top ten hold under 7%. The sequenced sample was blood, either unsorted or a sorted T cell fraction (not recorded which). The receptor source for this set is a male donor with ankylosing spondylitis or in good health (not recorded which).

This clonotype was counted ten times or more. The chain couples TRBV27 to TRBJ2-1; TRBD2 agrees at 11 bases. The trim removed 9 bases at V and 9 bases at J, leaving 10 bases unmatched. Per the germline V gene, CDR1 is MNHEY and CDR2 is SMNVEV (reference sequence). The CDR3 length is 14 residues. In nucleotides, the CDR3 is TGTGCCAGTCGAGGGACTAGCGGTTTCGGTGAGCAGTTCTTC. It encodes CASRGTSGFGEQFF.

In regard to this clonotype: A much larger clone sits a single nucleotide away, making a read error possible. The final CDR3 position lacks the conserved phenylalanine or tryptophan, pointing to a likely read error. The chain joins TRBV12-3 or TRBV12-4 to TRBJ1-6; weak D call: TRBD1 (5 bases). The CDR3 is 14 amino acids. Trimming removed 6 bases at V and 10 bases at J, with 16 bases between. CDR3: CASRPPGHGSPLHI. In DNA, the CDR3 is TGTGCCAGCAGACCCCCAGGGCATGGATCACCCCTCCACATT.

This clonotype was observed at least ten times. The V call is TRBV9, the J call TRBJ2-7, with TRBD2 matching 7 bases. V was pared by 0 bases and J by 3 bases, with 6 bases of the junction left unmatched. CDR3 length equals 15 residues. The germline V gene has CDR1 SGDLS and CDR2 YYNGEE. CDR3 sequence reads: CASSVGGGAYYEQYF. The DNA of the CDR3 is TGTGCCAGCAGCGTAGGCGGGGGTGCCTACTACGAGCAGTACTTC. The variable domain in full, with the rest retrieved from reference TRBV9 and TRBJ2-7, is DSGVTQTPKHLITATGQRVTLRCSPRSGDLSVYWYQQSLDQGLQFLIQYYNGEERAKGNILERFSAQQFPDLHSELNLSSLELGDSALYFCASSVGGGAYYEQYFGPGTRLTVT.

This clonotype was observed many times. The gene calls are TRBV5-1 and TRBJ1-1, with D possibly being TRBD1 (5 bases). V lost 6 bases to trimming and J lost 5 bases, with 17 bases between them. Germline V CDR1 and CDR2: SGHRS, YFSETQ. The CDR3 spans 14 residues. Written as DNA, the CDR3 is TGCGCCAGCACTCAGGGTAGTGGTGGAACTGAAGCTTTCTTT. Translated, it gives CASTQGSGGTEAFF.

The V and J genes are TRBV18 and TRBJ2-7, with 9 bases lining up with TRBD1. The CDR3 consists of 15 residues. CDR1 KGHSH and CDR2 LQKENI come from the germline V gene. Germline trimming cut 2 bases from V and 1 base from J; bases unmatched to any gene: 3. CDR3 loop: CASSPGQGRSYEQYF. The DNA for the CDR3 is TGTGCCAGCTCACCAGGACAGGGGCGGTCCTACGAGCAGTACTTC.

This clonotype was picked up many times. V gene TRBV12-3 or TRBV12-4 combines with J gene TRBJ2-1; TRBD2 matches at 15 bases. The CDR3 is 19 residues long. Trimming took 3 bases from V and 2 from J; bases not matched to a gene: 8. The CDR3 region is CASSFLKGLAGGTYNEQFF. The CDR3 DNA reads as TGTGCCAGCAGTTTCCTGAAGGGACTAGCGGGAGGAACCTACAATGAGCAGTTCTTC.

The chain recombines TRBV5-6 with TRBJ2-5; D possibly matches TRBD1 or TRBD2 (5 bases each). V lost 4 bases to trimming and J lost 4 bases, with 20 bases between them. This CDR3 is 16 amino acids long. Germline loops: CDR1 SGHDT, CDR2 YYEEEE. The CDR3 DNA follows: TGTGCCAGCAGCATTGGGTACAGCGCTGGGGGAGAGACCCAGTACTTC. It translates to CASSIGYSAGGETQYF.

The chain uses TRBV5-1 and TRBJ2-4; 12 bases fit TRBD2. V shed 0 bases and J 0 bases; nucleotides not matched to a gene: 7. The length of the CDR3 is 19 residues. The V gene's germline CDR1 is SGHRS and CDR2 YFSETQ. CDR3 protein: CASSLEGLAGILAKNIQYF. In nucleotides, the CDR3 is TGCGCCAGCAGCTTGGAGGGACTAGCGGGCATCTTAGCCAAAAACATTCAGTACTTC. The entire variable domain, with the rest obtained from reference TRBV5-1 and TRBJ2-4, is as follows: KAGVTQTPRYLIKTRGQQVTLSCSPISGHRSVSWYQQTPGQGLQFLFEYFSETQRNKGNFPGRFSGRQFSNSRSEMNVSTLELGDSALYLCASSLEGLAGILAKNIQYFGAGTRLSVL.

Regarding this clonotype: A much larger clone lies one base from this, so it may be a read error. V and J are TRBV27 and TRBJ2-7; 10 bases agree with TRBD1. Trimming cost V 8 bases and J 2 bases; bases outside gene matches: 9. In germline, CDR1 is MNHEY, CDR2 SMNVEV (reference sequence). The CDR3 extends over 15 amino acids. The CDR3 nucleotides read TGTGCCAGCCGAAAGGACAGGGGGGTACCCTACGAGCAGTACTTC. Translation: CASRKDRGVPYEQYF.

Only a few counts were recorded for this clonotype. V and J are TRBV20-1 and TRBJ1-4, with 12 positions matching TRBD1. The CDR3 has 13 residues. CDR1 is DFQATT, CDR2 SNEGSKA, per germline (reference sequence). V was clipped by 6 bases and J by 8 bases; unmatched bases: 4. CDR3: CSAHGTGGEKLFF. CDR3 bases: TGCAGTGCCCACGGGACAGGGGGCGAAAAACTGTTTTTT.

As concerns this clonotype: A single base separates this from a much larger clone, so it may be a read error. The chain is built from TRBV29-1 and TRBJ2-1; the match to TRBD2 covers 11 bases. From germline, CDR1 is SQVTM and CDR2 ANQGSEA. The CDR3 length is 16 residues. CDR3: CSIEGVAGGWDNEQFF. The CDR3 region has the DNA TGCAGCATTGAAGGGGTAGCGGGAGGGTGGGACAATGAGCAGTTCTTC.

This clonotype showed up many times. This sequence joins TRBV11-1 and TRBJ2-1; 15 bases agree with TRBD2. The CDR3 is made up of 18 amino acids. Losses at the gene ends were 4 bases for V and 3 bases for J; bases not matched to a gene: 7. The germline gives CDR1 SGHAT, CDR2 FQDESV (reference sequence). CDR3 sequence reads: CASSWGLAGGAFYNEQFF. The CDR3 nucleotides read TGTGCCAGCAGCTGGGGACTAGCGGGAGGAGCCTTCTACAATGAGCAGTTCTTC.

This clonotype turned up a few times. The J gene is TRBJ2-1, the V gene TRBV7-9; the match to TRBD2 covers 12 bases. CDR3 length equals 17 residues. V trimming: 6 bases; J trimming: 0 bases; junction bases outside the gene matches: 6. CDR1 is SEHNR, CDR2 FQNEAQ, per germline (reference sequence). Written as DNA, the CDR3 is TGTGCCAGCAGTTACGGGACTAGCGGGCTCTCCTACAATGAGCAGTTCTTC. Protein sequence: CASSYGTSGLSYNEQFF.

This chain uses TRBV6-5 with TRBJ2-7; 7 bases are a match to TRBD1. This CDR3 contains 15 residues. From germline, CDR1 is MNHEY and CDR2 SVGAGI. Losses at the gene ends were 4 bases for V and 7 bases for J; bases not matched to a gene: 13. Here the CDR3 DNA reads TGTGCCAGCAGTTCACGGGCAGGGGGATTAAGGGAGCAGTACTTC. Protein: CASSSRAGGLREQYF.

This clonotype was observed at least ten times. V usage is TRBV28 and J usage is TRBJ2-5; 7 nucleotides align to TRBD1. After removal of 0 bases from V and 3 bases from J, the junction contained 4 bases not matched to a gene. This CDR3 is built from 15 residues. Germline V lookup: CDR1 MDHEN, CDR2 SYDVKM. In DNA, the CDR3 is TGTGCCAGCAGTTTATGGCAGACAGGGAAAGAGACCCAGTACTTC. It codes for CASSLWQTGKETQYF.

The gene calls are TRBV20-1 and TRBJ2-1; no reliable D call. This CDR3 contains 16 residues. Germline V lookup: CDR1 DFQATT, CDR2 SNEGSKA (reference sequence). V lost 3 bases and J 7 bases, leaving 22 bases between the germline ends. CDR3 residues: CSASPLESPQSNEQFF. The CDR3 nucleotides are TGCAGTGCTAGCCCCTTAGAAAGCCCGCAAAGTAATGAGCAGTTCTTC.

This clonotype was seen ten or more times. V usage is TRBV5-1 and J usage is TRBJ1-1; 7 bases are shared with TRBD1. Germline V lookup: CDR1 SGHRS, CDR2 YFSETQ. V was clipped by 4 bases and J by 1 base; unmatched bases: 10. The CDR3 sequence is 16 residues long. The CDR3 DNA sequence: TGCGCCAGCAGCCCGGGGAGGGGGCTGCAGAACACTGAAGCTTTCTTT. This sequence encodes CASSPGRGLQNTEAFF.

This clonotype was observed many times. The CDR3 sequence is CASSQARWGTGAFF. Here the CDR3 DNA reads TGTGCCAGCAGCCAAGCGAGGTGGGGGACTGGGGCTTTCTTT. The V and J genes are TRBV3-1 and TRBJ1-1, with D possibly being TRBD1 (5 bases). V was pared by 1 base and J by 11 bases, with 17 bases between. Germline V lookup: CDR1 LGHDT, CDR2 YNNKEL (reference sequence). The CDR3 runs 14 residues.

The V and J genes are TRBV4-2 and TRBJ2-5; maybe TRBD2 (6 bases). V was cut by 2 bases and J by 5 bases, with 18 bases left in between. Germline V gene data show CDR1 as LGHNA and CDR2 as YNFKEQ. CDR3 length equals 16 residues. CDR3 nucleotides: TGTGCCAGCAGCCAACTCCGGTCTAGCGAACCGGAGACCCAGTACTTC. Its translation is CASSQLRSSEPETQYF.

Notes on this clonotype: Possible read error: a much larger clone is one base away. The gene calls are TRBV7-2 and TRBJ1-5; TRBD1 might be the D (6 bases). The germline V gene encodes CDR1 SGHTA and CDR2 FQGNSA. The CDR3 covers 14 residues. CDR3 sequence reads: CVSSSLNRDQPQHF. The CDR3 DNA reads as TGTGTCAGCAGCTCCCTCAACAGGGATCAGCCCCAGCATTTT.

This clonotype has ten or more counts. The gene calls are TRBV28 and TRBJ2-1; a possible D gene is TRBD2 (6 bases). CDR3 length equals 11 residues. Trimming pared 5 bases from V and 13 bases from J, leaving 12 bases between. Germline-derived CDR1 and CDR2 are MDHEN and SYDVKM. CDR3 nucleotide sequence: TGTGCCAGCAGTACCCGACTAGAACAGTTCTTC. Encoded protein: CASSTRLEQFF.

This clonotype was observed at least ten times. The chain combines TRBV6-5 with TRBJ2-3, with D hard to call. V was cut by 6 bases and J by 8 bases, with 9 bases left in between. This CDR3 is built from 11 residues. Germline V gene lookup returns CDR1 MNHEY and CDR2 SVGAGI. The chain's CDR3 is CASSSGPTQYF. CDR3 nucleotide sequence: TGTGCCAGCAGCTCTGGACCTACGCAGTATTTT.